The rows below give T cell receptor beta chains drawn from one sample of a study of blood T cell repertoires in COVID-19. The data were produced by immunoSEQ multiplex PCR, yet TCRdb's version contains in-frame clones alone and is incomplete. The sample yields just under 45,000 clones, about 87% seen once. Specimen: peripheral blood. Source of these receptors: a woman aged 40 to 50 with acute or convalescent COVID-19. CDR3s include the opening cysteine and the closing phenylalanine or tryptophan. A D gene is named only where the DNA matches it firmly. Where a row states a size, it is once, few, many or the class of an expanded clone; other rows omit it.

J: TRBJ1-5; V: TRBV28; size: few; D: -; CDR3: CASSLGTTSLHQPQHF; DNA: TGTGCCAGCAGTTTAGGGACTACTTCCCTCCATCAGCCCCAGCATTTT
J: TRBJ1-5; V: TRBV2; size: -; D: -; CDR3: CASTEGVIKGNQPQHF; DNA: TGTGCCAGCACCGAAGGGGTAATTAAGGGCAATCAGCCCCAGCATTTT
J: TRBJ1-1; V: TRBV19; size: -; D: -; CDR3: CASSMRENTEAFF; DNA: TGTGCCAGTAGTATGAGGGAGAACACTGAAGCTTTCTTT
J: TRBJ2-3; V: TRBV7-9; size: -; D: TRBD1; CDR3: CASSSRTGKGFTDTQYF; DNA: TGTGCCAGCAGCTCGCGGACAGGGAAGGGGTTCACAGATACGCAGTATTTT
J: TRBJ2-3; V: TRBV9; size: -; D: -; CDR3: CASSVGIAGTDTQYF; DNA: TGTGCCAGCAGCGTAGGTATAGCGGGCACAGATACGCAGTATTTT
J: TRBJ1-4; V: TRBV5-6; size: -; D: -; CDR3: CASSPPPPGEIEKLFF; DNA: TGTGCCAGCAGCCCTCCCCCGCCAGGGGAGATCGAAAAACTGTTTTTT
J: TRBJ1-3; V: TRBV7-8; size: once; D: -; CDR3: CASSLDGFSGNTIYF; DNA: TGTGCCAGCAGCTTAGACGGTTTCTCTGGAAACACCATATATTTT
J: TRBJ1-1; V: TRBV2; size: -; D: TRBD1; CDR3: CASRGDRGMNTEAFF; DNA: TGTGCCAGCAGGGGGGACAGGGGCATGAACACTGAAGCTTTCTTT
J: TRBJ2-1; V: TRBV7-3; size: -; D: TRBD1; CDR3: CASSVTLTGGGRNEQFF; DNA: TGTGCCAGCAGCGTTACCTTGACAGGGGGAGGCCGCAATGAGCAGTTCTTC
J: TRBJ1-1; V: TRBV10-3; size: -; D: -; CDR3: CAISESGGLDTEAFF; DNA: TGTGCCATCAGTGAGTCGGGAGGGTTGGACACTGAAGCTTTCTTT
J: TRBJ1-3; V: TRBV5-4; size: -; D: -; CDR3: CASSLAKSSGNTIYF; DNA: TGTGCCAGCAGCTTGGCCAAGAGCTCTGGAAACACCATATATTTT
J: TRBJ1-5; V: TRBV9; size: -; D: TRBD1; CDR3: CASSVGQVFEPQHF; DNA: TGTGCCAGCAGCGTGGGACAGGTTTTTGAGCCCCAGCATTTT
J: TRBJ2-7; V: TRBV27; size: -; D: -; CDR3: CASGRDKYEQYF; DNA: TGTGCCAGCGGCCGGGACAAATACGAGCAGTACTTC
J: TRBJ2-7; V: TRBV4-1; size: -; D: TRBD1; CDR3: CASSQAPRGPYEQYF; DNA: TGCGCCAGCAGCCAAGCCCCCAGGGGGCCGTACGAGCAGTACTTC
J: TRBJ2-1; V: TRBV5-8; size: -; D: -; CDR3: CASSLRKRADSFHNEQFF; DNA: TGTGCCAGCAGCTTGCGGAAGCGGGCCGACTCCTTCCACAATGAGCAGTTCTTC
J: TRBJ2-6; V: TRBV19; size: once; D: -; CDR3: CASSAIGLTVGANVLTF; DNA: TGTGCCAGTAGTGCGATAGGGTTGACAGTCGGGGCCAACGTCCTGACTTTC
J: TRBJ2-3; V: TRBV5-6; size: once; D: -; CDR3: CASSSVTAAQYF; DNA: TGTGCCAGCAGCTCAGTGACAGCCGCGCAGTATTTT
J: TRBJ2-2; V: TRBV3-1/TRBV3-2; size: -; D: -; CDR3: CASSQGRENTGELFF; DNA: TGTGCCAGCAGCCAAGGTCGGGAGAACACCGGGGAGCTGTTTTTT
J: TRBJ2-1; V: TRBV29-1; size: -; D: -; CDR3: CSVLRGNEQFF; DNA: TGCAGCGTTTTACGGGGCAATGAGCAGTTCTTC
J: TRBJ2-7; V: TRBV12-3/TRBV12-4; size: few; D: TRBD1; CDR3: CASSPGGHEQYF; DNA: TGTGCCAGCAGTCCAGGGGGCCACGAGCAGTACTTC
J: TRBJ2-7; V: TRBV19; size: few; D: TRBD2; CDR3: CASSLSGNSVYEQYF; DNA: TGTGCCAGTAGCCTCAGCGGGAATTCAGTGTACGAGCAGTACTTC
J: TRBJ1-5; V: TRBV18; size: -; D: TRBD1; CDR3: CASSPPGGSNQPQHF; DNA: TGTGCCAGCTCACCCCCAGGGGGTAGCAATCAGCCCCAGCATTTT
J: TRBJ2-3; V: TRBV30; size: once; D: -; CDR3: CAWSVGETGYFRTDTQYF; DNA: TGTGCCTGGAGTGTGGGGGAGACAGGCTACTTTCGCACAGATACGCAGTATTTT
J: TRBJ2-3; V: TRBV11-2; size: -; D: TRBD2; CDR3: CASSLSSGGSTDTQYF; DNA: TGTGCCAGCAGCTTAAGTAGCGGGGGGAGCACAGATACGCAGTATTTT
J: TRBJ2-3; V: TRBV6-2/TRBV6-3; size: -; D: TRBD2; CDR3: CASSYSSGSLPDTQYF; DNA: TGTGCCAGCAGTTATAGTAGCGGGAGCCTCCCAGATACGCAGTATTTT
J: TRBJ2-3; V: TRBV18; size: once; D: TRBD2; CDR3: CASSPTRTSGNTDTQYF; DNA: TGTGCCAGCTCACCCACCAGGACTAGCGGGAACACAGATACGCAGTATTTT
J: TRBJ2-7; V: TRBV19; size: -; D: TRBD2; CDR3: CASSTGTSDRVQYF; DNA: TGTGCCAGTAGTACCGGGACTAGCGATCGGGTGCAGTACTTC
J: TRBJ1-5; V: TRBV2; size: -; D: -; CDR3: CASSLDRPSNQPQHF; DNA: TGTGCCAGCAGCCTAGACAGACCTAGCAATCAGCCCCAGCATTTT
J: TRBJ1-1; V: TRBV28; size: few; D: -; CDR3: CASSSEAGANTEAFF; DNA: TGTGCCAGCAGTTCGGAGGCAGGAGCCAACACTGAAGCTTTCTTT
J: TRBJ1-1; V: TRBV30; size: -; D: -; CDR3: CAWWRRGLMNTEAFF; DNA: TGTGCCTGGTGGCGTCGGGGACTAATGAACACTGAAGCTTTCTTT
J: TRBJ1-3; V: TRBV5-1; size: -; D: -; CDR3: CASSPLTGSGNTIYF; DNA: TGCGCCAGCAGCCCGCTGACAGGCTCTGGAAACACCATATATTTT
J: TRBJ2-3; V: TRBV7-3; size: -; D: TRBD2; CDR3: CASSTQRGSPDTQYF; DNA: TGTGCCAGCAGCACCCAGCGGGGGTCCCCAGATACGCAGTATTTT
J: TRBJ1-1; V: TRBV19; size: -; D: TRBD1; CDR3: CASSVRGQNTEAFF; DNA: TGTGCCAGTAGTGTCAGGGGGCAGAACACTGAAGCTTTCTTT
J: TRBJ1-5; V: TRBV19; size: -; D: -; CDR3: CATMDRLNQPQHF; DNA: TGTGCCACTATGGACAGACTTAATCAGCCCCAGCATTTT
J: TRBJ2-3; V: TRBV18; size: once; D: TRBD1; CDR3: CASSPKQGVTDTQYF; DNA: TGTGCCAGCTCACCTAAACAGGGGGTCACAGATACGCAGTATTTT
J: TRBJ1-3; V: TRBV7-3; size: -; D: -; CDR3: CASSLSNPDSGNTIYF; DNA: TGTGCCAGCAGCTTGTCAAACCCAGACTCTGGAAACACCATATATTTT
J: TRBJ2-3; V: TRBV6-6; size: -; D: TRBD2; CDR3: CASSDSGGSEYTQYF; DNA: TGTGCCAGCTCAGATAGCGGGGGGTCCGAATATACGCAGTATTTT
J: TRBJ2-3; V: TRBV7-3; size: -; D: TRBD2; CDR3: CASSPAPGLADTDTQYF; DNA: TGTGCCAGCAGCCCCGCTCCGGGACTAGCGGATACAGATACGCAGTATTTT
J: TRBJ1-6; V: TRBV7-9; size: -; D: -; CDR3: CASSPTPSGDHSPLHF; DNA: TGTGCCAGCAGCCCAACCCCCTCCGGGGATCATTCACCCCTCCACTTT
J: TRBJ1-1; V: TRBV30; size: once; D: TRBD1; CDR3: CAWRDRGTEAFF; DNA: TGTGCCTGGAGGGACAGGGGCACTGAAGCTTTCTTT
J: TRBJ1-2; V: TRBV7-2; size: -; D: -; CDR3: CASSLADTGAYGYTF; DNA: TGTGCCAGCAGCTTAGCGGACACAGGCGCCTATGGCTACACCTTC
J: TRBJ1-4; V: TRBV5-1; size: -; D: TRBD1; CDR3: CASSLGSGTVATNEKLFF; DNA: TGCGCCAGCAGCTTGGGGAGTGGGACAGTTGCAACTAATGAAAAACTGTTTTTT
J: TRBJ1-4; V: TRBV18; size: -; D: TRBD1; CDR3: CASSPIATGGAGTNEKLFF; DNA: TGTGCCAGCTCACCAATTGCGACAGGGGGCGCGGGGACTAATGAAAAACTGTTTTTT
J: TRBJ1-6; V: TRBV28; size: -; D: -; CDR3: CASSFRSYNSPLHF; DNA: TGTGCCAGCAGTTTCCGCTCCTATAATTCACCCCTCCACTTT
J: TRBJ2-3; V: TRBV7-2; size: -; D: -; CDR3: CASSLDRRRTDTQYF; DNA: TGTGCCAGCAGCTTAGACCGGAGGAGGACAGATACGCAGTATTTT
J: TRBJ2-7; V: TRBV29-1; size: few; D: TRBD2; CDR3: CSAGGSHYYEQYF; DNA: TGCAGCGCAGGCGGGAGTCATTACTACGAGCAGTACTTC
J: TRBJ2-2; V: TRBV27; size: -; D: TRBD2; CDR3: CASSRTGLAGAGELFF; DNA: TGTGCCAGCAGCCGAACGGGACTAGCGGGAGCCGGGGAGCTGTTTTTT
J: TRBJ1-1; V: TRBV7-2; size: -; D: -; CDR3: CASSLVSGANTEAFF; DNA: TGTGCCAGCAGCTTAGTATCAGGGGCGAACACTGAAGCTTTCTTT
J: TRBJ2-7; V: TRBV5-1; size: once; D: TRBD2; CDR3: CASSLFEAGGLEQYF; DNA: TGCGCCAGCAGCTTGTTCGAGGCGGGGGGGCTCGAGCAGTACTTC
J: TRBJ2-3; V: TRBV7-9; size: -; D: TRBD2; CDR3: CASSPRGAGVADTQYF; DNA: TGTGCCAGCAGCCCCCGGGGAGCGGGAGTGGCAGATACGCAGTATTTT